This TCR beta chain originates from a study of OX40 agonist ivuxolimab in advanced cancers. Study context: Patients' therapy was ivuxolimab, an antibody that acts as an agonist of OX40 (CD134). Two patients with cutaneous melanoma and one with hepatocellular carcinoma, three in total, showed partial responses.

Sequenced by immunoSEQ multiplex PCR; TCRdb stores in-frame clones only, minus some. The sample has 65,000 to 75,000 clones; around 87% are singletons. There are 15 residues in the CDR3. Per the germline V gene, CDR1 is MNHNS and CDR2 is SASEGT. The V end was cut by 3 bases, the J end by 4 bases, with 15 bases between. The chain employs TRBV6-1 and TRBJ1-2; tentative D call: TRBD1 (6 bases). The sequence was obtained from an adult with an advanced solid tumor such as melanoma, head and neck, liver or kidney cancer. Material: CD4+ or CD8+ T cells sorted from blood, obtained in a trial of the OX40 agonist ivuxolimab. The CDR3 coding sequence is TGTGCCAGCAGTGAGGAACAGGGACGAAGCTATGGCTACACCTTC. Protein sequence: CASSEEQGRSYGYTF.